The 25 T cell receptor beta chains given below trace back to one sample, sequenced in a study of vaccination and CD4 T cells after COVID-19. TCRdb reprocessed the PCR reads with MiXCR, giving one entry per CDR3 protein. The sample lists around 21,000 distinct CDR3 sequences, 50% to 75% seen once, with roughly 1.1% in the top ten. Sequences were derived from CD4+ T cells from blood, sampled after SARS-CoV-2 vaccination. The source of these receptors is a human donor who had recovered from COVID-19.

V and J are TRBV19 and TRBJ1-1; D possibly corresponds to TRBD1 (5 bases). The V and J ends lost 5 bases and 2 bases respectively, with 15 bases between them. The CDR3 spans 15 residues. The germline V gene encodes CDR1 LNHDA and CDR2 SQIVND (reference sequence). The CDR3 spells CASSPSSGRNTEAFF. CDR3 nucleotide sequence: TGTGCCAGTAGTCCTAGTTCAGGGCGAAACACTGAAGCTTTCTTT.

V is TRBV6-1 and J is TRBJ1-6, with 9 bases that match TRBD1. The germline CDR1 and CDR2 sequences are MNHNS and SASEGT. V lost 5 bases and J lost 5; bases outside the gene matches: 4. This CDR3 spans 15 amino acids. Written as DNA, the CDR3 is TGTGCCAGCAGTCATAGACAGGGGGATAATTCACCCCTCCACTTT. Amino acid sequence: CASSHRQGDNSPLHF.

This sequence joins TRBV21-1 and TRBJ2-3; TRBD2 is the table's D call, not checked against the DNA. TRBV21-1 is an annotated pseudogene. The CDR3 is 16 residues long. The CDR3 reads CASSKAKGLVADTQYF. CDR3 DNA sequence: TGTGCCAGCAGCAAGGCCAAGGGACTAGTTGCTGATACGCAGTATTTT.

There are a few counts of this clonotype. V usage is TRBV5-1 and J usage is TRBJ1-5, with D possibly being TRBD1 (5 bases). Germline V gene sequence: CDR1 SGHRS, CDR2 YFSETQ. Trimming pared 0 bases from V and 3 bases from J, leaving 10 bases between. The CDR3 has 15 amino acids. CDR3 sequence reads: CASSLGTNSNQPQHF. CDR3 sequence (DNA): TGCGCCAGCAGCTTGGGGACAAACTCCAATCAGCCCCAGCATTTT.

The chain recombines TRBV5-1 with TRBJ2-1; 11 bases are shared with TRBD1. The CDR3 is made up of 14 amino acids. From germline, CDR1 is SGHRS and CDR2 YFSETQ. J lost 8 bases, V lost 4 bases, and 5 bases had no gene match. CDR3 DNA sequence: TGCGCCAGCAGCACGAGGACAGGGGGCGATGAGCAGTTCTTC. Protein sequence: CASSTRTGGDEQFF.

The CDR3, as DNA: TGTGCCAGCACCGACTCGGGGGAGACCCAGTACTTC. Protein product: CASTDSGETQYF. The chain is built from TRBV6-1 and TRBJ2-5; D is possibly TRBD2 (5 bases). This CDR3 has 12 residues. CDR1 and CDR2 from the germline V gene are MNHNS and SASEGT. Deletions cut 7 bases from V and 5 bases from J, with 11 bases between.

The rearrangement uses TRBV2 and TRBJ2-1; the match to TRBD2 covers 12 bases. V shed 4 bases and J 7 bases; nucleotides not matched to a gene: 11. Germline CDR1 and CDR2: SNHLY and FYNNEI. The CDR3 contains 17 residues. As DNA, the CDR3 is TGTGCCAGCAGTGTTAGGACTAGCGGGATTCTGGGAAATGAGCAGTTCTTC. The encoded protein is CASSVRTSGILGNEQFF.

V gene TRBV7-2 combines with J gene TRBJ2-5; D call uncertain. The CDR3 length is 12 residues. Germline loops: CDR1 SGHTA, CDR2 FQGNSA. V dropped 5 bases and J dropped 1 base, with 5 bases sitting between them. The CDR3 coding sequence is TGTGCCAGCAGCACGACCCAAGAGACCCAGTACTTC. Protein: CASSTTQETQYF.

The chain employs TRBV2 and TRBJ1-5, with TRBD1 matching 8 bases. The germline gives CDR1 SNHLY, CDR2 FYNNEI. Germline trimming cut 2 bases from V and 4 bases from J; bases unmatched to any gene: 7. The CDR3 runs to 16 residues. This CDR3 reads CASSEFGTGSNQPQHF. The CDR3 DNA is TGTGCCAGCAGTGAATTCGGGACAGGAAGTAATCAGCCCCAGCATTTT. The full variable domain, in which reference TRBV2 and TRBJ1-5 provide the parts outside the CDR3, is EPEVTQTPSHQVTQMGQEVILRCVPISNHLYFYWYRQILGQKVEFLVSFYNNEISEKSEIFDDQFSVERPDGSNFTLKIRSTKLEDSAMYFCASSEFGTGSNQPQHFGDGTRLSIL.

The CDR3 bases are TGTGCCAGCAGTGATCAGGGTGATCAGCCCCAGCATTTT. Translated, it gives CASSDQGDQPQHF. This chain connects TRBV2 to TRBJ1-5, with D possibly matching TRBD1 (5 bases). The V and J ends lost 3 bases and 5 bases respectively, with 8 bases between them. In germline, CDR1 is SNHLY, CDR2 FYNNEI. The CDR3 consists of 13 residues.

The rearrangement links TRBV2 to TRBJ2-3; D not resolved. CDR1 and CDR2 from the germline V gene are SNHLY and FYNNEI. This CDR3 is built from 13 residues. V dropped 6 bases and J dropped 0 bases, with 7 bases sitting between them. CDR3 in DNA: TGTGCCAGCAGAGCTTCTAGCACAGATACGCAGTATTTT. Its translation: CASRASSTDTQYF.

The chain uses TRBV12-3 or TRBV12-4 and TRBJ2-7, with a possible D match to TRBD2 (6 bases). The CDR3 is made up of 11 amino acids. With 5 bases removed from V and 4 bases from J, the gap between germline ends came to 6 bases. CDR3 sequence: CASSGGYEQYF. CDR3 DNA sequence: TGTGCCAGCAGTGGGGGGTACGAGCAGTACTTC.

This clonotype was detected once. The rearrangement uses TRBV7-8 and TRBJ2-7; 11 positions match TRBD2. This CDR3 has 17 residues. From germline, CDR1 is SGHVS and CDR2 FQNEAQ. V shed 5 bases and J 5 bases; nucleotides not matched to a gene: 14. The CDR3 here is CASSPRIAGGLFNEQYF. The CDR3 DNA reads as TGTGCCAGCAGCCCCCGTATAGCGGGAGGGCTTTTCAACGAGCAGTACTTC.

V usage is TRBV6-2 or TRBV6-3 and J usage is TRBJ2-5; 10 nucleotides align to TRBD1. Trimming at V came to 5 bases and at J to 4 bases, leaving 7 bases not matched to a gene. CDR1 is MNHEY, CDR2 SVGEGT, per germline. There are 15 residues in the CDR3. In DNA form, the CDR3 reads TGTGCCAGCAGTCACCGACAGGGGGCAGGAGAGACCCAGTACTTC. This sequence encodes CASSHRQGAGETQYF.

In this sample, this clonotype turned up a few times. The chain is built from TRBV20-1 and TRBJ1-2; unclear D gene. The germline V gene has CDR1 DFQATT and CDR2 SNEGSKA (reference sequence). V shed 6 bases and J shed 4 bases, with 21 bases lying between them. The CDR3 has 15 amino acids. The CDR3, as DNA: TGCAGTGCGCCTAGGCTCCGGGCTATTGGCTATGGCTACACCTTC. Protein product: CSAPRLRAIGYGYTF.

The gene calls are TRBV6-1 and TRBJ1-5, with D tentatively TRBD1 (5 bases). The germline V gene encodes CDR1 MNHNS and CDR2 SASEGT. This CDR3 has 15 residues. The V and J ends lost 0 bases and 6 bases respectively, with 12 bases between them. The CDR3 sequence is CASSEAGVSGQPQHF. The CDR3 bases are TGTGCCAGCAGTGAAGCGGGGGTTAGTGGTCAGCCCCAGCATTTT.

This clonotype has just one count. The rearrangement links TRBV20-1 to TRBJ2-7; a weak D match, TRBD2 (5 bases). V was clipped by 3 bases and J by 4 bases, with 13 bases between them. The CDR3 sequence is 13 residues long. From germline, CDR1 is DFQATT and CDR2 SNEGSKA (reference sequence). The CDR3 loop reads CSASERTRYEQYF. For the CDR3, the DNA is TGCAGTGCTAGTGAGCGGACGAGATACGAGCAGTACTTC.

The CDR3 sequence: CASSAVAGAPDTQYF. CDR3 sequence (DNA): TGTGCCAGCAGTGCTGTAGCGGGAGCGCCAGATACGCAGTATTTT. V gene TRBV2 combines with J gene TRBJ2-3, with 9 bases that match TRBD2. The germline CDR1 and CDR2 sequences are SNHLY and FYNNEI. Germline trimming cut 4 bases from V and 4 bases from J; bases unmatched to any gene: 6. The length of the CDR3 is 15 residues. Combining the CDR3 with reference TRBV2 and TRBJ2-3 gives the whole variable domain EPEVTQTPSHQVTQMGQEVILRCVPISNHLYFYWYRQILGQKVEFLVSFYNNEISEKSEIFDDQFSVERPDGSNFTLKIRSTKLEDSAMYFCASSAVAGAPDTQYFGPGTRLTVL.

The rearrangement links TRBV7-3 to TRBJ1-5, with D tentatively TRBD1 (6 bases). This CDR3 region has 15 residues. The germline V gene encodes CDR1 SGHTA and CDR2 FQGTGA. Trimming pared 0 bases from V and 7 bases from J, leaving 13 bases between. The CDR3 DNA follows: TGTGCCAGCAGCTTAACTGGCGCAGGGGACCAGCCCCAGCATTTT. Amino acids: CASSLTGAGDQPQHF. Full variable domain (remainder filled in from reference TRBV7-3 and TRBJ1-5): GAGVSQTPSNKVTEKGKYVELRCDPISGHTALYWYRQSLGQGPEFLIYFQGTGAADDSGLPNDRFFAVRPEGSVSTLKIQRTERGDSAVYLCASSLTGAGDQPQHFGDGTRLSIL.

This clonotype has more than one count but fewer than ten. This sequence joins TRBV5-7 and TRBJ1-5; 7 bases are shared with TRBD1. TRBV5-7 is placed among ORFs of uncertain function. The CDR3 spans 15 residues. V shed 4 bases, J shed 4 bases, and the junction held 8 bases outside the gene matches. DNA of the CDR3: TGTGCCAGCAGCGCCGGGACAGACGGGAATCAGCCCCAGCATTTT. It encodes CASSAGTDGNQPQHF.

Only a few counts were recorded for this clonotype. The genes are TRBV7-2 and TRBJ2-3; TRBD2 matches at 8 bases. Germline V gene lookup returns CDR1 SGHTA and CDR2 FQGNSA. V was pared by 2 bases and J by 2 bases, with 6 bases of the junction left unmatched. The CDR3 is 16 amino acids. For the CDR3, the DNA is TGTGCCAGCAGCTTATTTAGCGGGGAATACACAGATACGCAGTATTTT. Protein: CASSLFSGEYTDTQYF. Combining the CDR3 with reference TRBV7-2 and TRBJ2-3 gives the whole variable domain GAGVSQSPSNKVTEKGKDVELRCDPISGHTALYWYRQSLGQGLEFLIYFQGNSAPDKSGLPSDRFSAERTGGSVSTLTIQRTQQEDSAVYLCASSLFSGEYTDTQYFGPGTRLTVL.

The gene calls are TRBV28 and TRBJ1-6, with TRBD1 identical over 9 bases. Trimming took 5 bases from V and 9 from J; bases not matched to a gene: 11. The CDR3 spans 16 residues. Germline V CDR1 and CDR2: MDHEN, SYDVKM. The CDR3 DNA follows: TGTGCCAGCAGTAACCCACGGACAGGGGATGCTTCACCCCTCCACTTT. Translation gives CASSNPRTGDASPLHF.

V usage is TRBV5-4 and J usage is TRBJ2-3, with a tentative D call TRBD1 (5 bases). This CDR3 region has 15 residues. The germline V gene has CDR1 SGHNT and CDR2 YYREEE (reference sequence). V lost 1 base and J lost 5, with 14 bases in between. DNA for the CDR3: TGTGCCAGCAGCTTGACAGGTAGATTAGGAGATACGCAGTATTTT. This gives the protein CASSLTGRLGDTQYF. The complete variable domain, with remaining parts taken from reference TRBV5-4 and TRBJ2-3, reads ETGVTQSPTHLIKTRGQQVTLRCSSQSGHNTVSWYQQALGQGPQFIFQYYREEENGRGNFPPRFSGLQFPNYSSELNVNALELDDSALYLCASSLTGRLGDTQYFGPGTRLTVL.

For the CDR3, the DNA is TGTGCCAGTACCCTCGGCGGGGGTCGGCGGGGAACCACCGGGGAGCTGTTTTTT. This encodes CASTLGGGRRGTTGELFF. The rearrangement uses TRBV19 and TRBJ2-2, with TRBD2 matching 7 bases. CDR3 size: 18 residues. The germline V gene encodes CDR1 LNHDA and CDR2 SQIVND (reference sequence). The junction had 18 bases not matched to a gene; V was cut back by 7 bases and J by 4 bases.

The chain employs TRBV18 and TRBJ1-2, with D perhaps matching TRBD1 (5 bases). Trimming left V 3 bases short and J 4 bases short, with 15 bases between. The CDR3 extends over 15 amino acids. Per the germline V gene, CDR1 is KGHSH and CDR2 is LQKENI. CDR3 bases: TGTGCCAGCTCACCCCTGATTGAGGGGAGCTATGGCTACACCTTC. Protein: CASSPLIEGSYGYTF.